The next 3 T cell receptor beta chains were all read from a single sample in a study of T-cell memory formation after mild COVID-19. TCRdb reprocessed the 5' RACE reads with MiXCR, giving one entry per CDR3 protein. Here the sample spans 450,000 or so distinct CDR3 sequences, nearly 25% being singletons. Sequences were obtained from PBMCs or a T cell subset sorted from them (not recorded which). These receptors all stem from an adult woman who had mild COVID-19 (a few samples of this study predate the infection). Cell type and time point are not known.

This clonotype was seen more than once but under ten times. V gene TRBV29-1 combines with J gene TRBJ2-5; TRBD1 aligns across 7 bases. The V and J ends lost 3 bases and 6 bases, in that order; junction bases with no gene match: 10. The CDR3 loop spans 14 amino acids. Per germline, CDR1 SQVTM and CDR2 ANQGSEA. The CDR3 DNA is TGCAGCGTTGAGGTCAACAGGGGCCGGAAGACCCAGTACTTC. This translates into CSVEVNRGRKTQYF.

The chain uses TRBV23-1 and TRBJ2-3, with 7 positions matching TRBD2. TRBV23-1 is an ORF; its function is uncertain. The CDR3 runs 17 residues. V shed 2 bases and J 2 bases; nucleotides not matched to a gene: 10. CDR3 in amino acids: CASSQHVQAGPTDTQYF. The CDR3 coding sequence is TGCGCCAGCAGTCAACATGTACAAGCGGGACCCACAGATACGCAGTATTTT.

There are a few counts of this clonotype. V and J are TRBV2 and TRBJ2-7, with 8 nucleotides matching TRBD1. V gave up 0 bases and J gave up 3 bases; unmatched junction bases: 4. CDR1 and CDR2 (germline): SNHLY, FYNNEI. This CDR3 is 15 amino acids long. CDR3 sequence reads: CASSEAIDRGYEQYF. In DNA form, the CDR3 reads TGTGCCAGCAGTGAAGCGATAGACAGGGGCTACGAGCAGTACTTC.